This T cell receptor (beta chain) is from a study of vaccination effects on CD4 cells after COVID-19. Whole-study results and caveats: Infection-derived and vaccine-derived clones contracted markedly late after vaccination. Only 1 of 255 vaccine-induced clones from healthy vaccinees cross-reacted with common cold coronaviruses.

Germline values: CDR1 SGHTA, CDR2 FQGTGA. Trimming at V came to 2 bases and at J to 2 bases, leaving 4 bases not matched to a gene. This CDR3 has 16 amino acids. After expansion with viral peptide pools in the ViraFEST assay, antigen-specific CD4+ T cells were sequenced. The authors isolated CD4+ T cells after nine to eleven days of culture. Vaccine recipients had no previous SARS-CoV-2 infection; their nucleocapsid antibodies were negative. Wells containing 1.5 million to 2.5 million PBMC each were cultured with around 10 IU/ml IL-2 and approximately 10 ug/ml peptides. A half-medium replacement with IL-2 medium was carried out on days 3 and 7. The repertoire was sequenced with immunoSEQ multiplex PCR; TCRdb's copy has only in-frame clones and lacks some. The table lists about 41,000 clones, roughly two thirds of them singletons. There are a few counts of this clone. Its target is not known.

Sample: CD4+ T cells from PBMCs cultured with HCoV-OC43 spike peptides, taken before COVID-19 vaccination. Documented subset: HCoV-OC43 spike overlapping peptide pool stimulation. The source of this sequence is a human donor who received a COVID-19 vaccine. This chain joins TRBV7-3 and TRBJ2-1, with 9 bases aligning to TRBD2. As DNA, the CDR3 is TGTGCCAGCAGCTTATCGGGCGGGGGGGCCTACAATGAGCAGTTCTTC. Amino acid sequence: CASSLSGGGAYNEQFF. Full variable domain (outside the CDR3, taken from reference TRBV7-3 and TRBJ2-1): GAGVSQTPSNKVTEKGKYVELRCDPISGHTALYWYRQSLGQGPEFLIYFQGTGAADDSGLPNDRFFAVRPEGSVSTLKIQRTERGDSAVYLCASSLSGGGAYNEQFFGPGTRLTVL.